This T cell receptor (beta chain) is from a study of glioma-infiltrating T cells. V lost 4 bases to trimming and J lost 8 bases, with 9 bases between them. This CDR3 spans 12 amino acids. The germline gives CDR1 LGHDT, CDR2 YNNKEL (reference sequence). Regarding this clonotype: The antigen is undetermined.

The iRepertoire nested amplicon-rescue multiplex PCR amplified TCR alpha and beta CDR3s from RNA. One-step reverse transcription and amplification started from approximately 100-400 ng of tissue mRNA or PBMC total RNA. One entry per CDR3 protein, called by TCRdb with MiXCR from the multiplex PCR reads. The data show under 150,000 distinct CDR3 sequences, about two fifths seen once. Study-wide findings and caveats: Gliomas, especially low-grade, showed above-expected tissue-blood divergence; non-neoplastic patients showed below. CDR3 overlap between tissue and blood was very small.

The TCR comes from a human donor with low-grade glioma or glioblastoma, undergoing nonglioma brain surgery, or in good health (not recorded which). Sequenced sample: glioma tissue, nonneoplastic brain tissue, or PBMCs (not recorded which). The genes are TRBV3-1 and TRBJ2-1; D unclear. The DNA of the CDR3 is TGTGCCAGCAGCCTTTACCGGTATGAGCAGTTCTTC. This sequence encodes CASSLYRYEQFF.